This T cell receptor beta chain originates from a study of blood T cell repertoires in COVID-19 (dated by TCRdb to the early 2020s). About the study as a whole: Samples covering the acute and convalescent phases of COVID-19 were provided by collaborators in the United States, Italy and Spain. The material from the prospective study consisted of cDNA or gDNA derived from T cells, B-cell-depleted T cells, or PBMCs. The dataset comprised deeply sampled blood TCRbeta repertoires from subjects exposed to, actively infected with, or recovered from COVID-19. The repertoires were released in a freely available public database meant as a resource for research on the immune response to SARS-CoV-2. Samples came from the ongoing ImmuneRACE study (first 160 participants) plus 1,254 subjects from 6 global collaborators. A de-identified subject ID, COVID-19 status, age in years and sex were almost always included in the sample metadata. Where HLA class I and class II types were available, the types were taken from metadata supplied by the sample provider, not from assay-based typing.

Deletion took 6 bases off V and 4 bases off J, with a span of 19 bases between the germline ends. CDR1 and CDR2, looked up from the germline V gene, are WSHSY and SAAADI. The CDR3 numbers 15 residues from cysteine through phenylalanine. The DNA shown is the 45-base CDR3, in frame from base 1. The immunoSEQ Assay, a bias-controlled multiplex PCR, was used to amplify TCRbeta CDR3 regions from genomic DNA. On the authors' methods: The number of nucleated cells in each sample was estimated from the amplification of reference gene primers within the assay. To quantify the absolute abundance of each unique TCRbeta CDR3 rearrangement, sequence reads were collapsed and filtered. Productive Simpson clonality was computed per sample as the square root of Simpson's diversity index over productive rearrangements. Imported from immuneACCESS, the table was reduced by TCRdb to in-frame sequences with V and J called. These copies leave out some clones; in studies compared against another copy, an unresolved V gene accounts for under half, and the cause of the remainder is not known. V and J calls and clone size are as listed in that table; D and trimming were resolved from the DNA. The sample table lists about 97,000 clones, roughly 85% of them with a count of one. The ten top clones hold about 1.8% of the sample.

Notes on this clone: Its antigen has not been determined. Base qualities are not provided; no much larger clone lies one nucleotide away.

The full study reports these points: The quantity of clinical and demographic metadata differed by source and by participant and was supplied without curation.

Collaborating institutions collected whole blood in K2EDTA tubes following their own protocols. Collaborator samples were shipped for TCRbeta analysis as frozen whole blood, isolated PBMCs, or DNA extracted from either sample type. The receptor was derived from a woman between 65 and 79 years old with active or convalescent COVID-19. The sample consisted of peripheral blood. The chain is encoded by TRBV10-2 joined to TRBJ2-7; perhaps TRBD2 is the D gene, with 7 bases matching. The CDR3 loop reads CASRDSGGGRYEQYF. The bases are TGCGCCAGCAGGGACAGCGGCGGGGGACGTTACGAGCAGTACTTC.